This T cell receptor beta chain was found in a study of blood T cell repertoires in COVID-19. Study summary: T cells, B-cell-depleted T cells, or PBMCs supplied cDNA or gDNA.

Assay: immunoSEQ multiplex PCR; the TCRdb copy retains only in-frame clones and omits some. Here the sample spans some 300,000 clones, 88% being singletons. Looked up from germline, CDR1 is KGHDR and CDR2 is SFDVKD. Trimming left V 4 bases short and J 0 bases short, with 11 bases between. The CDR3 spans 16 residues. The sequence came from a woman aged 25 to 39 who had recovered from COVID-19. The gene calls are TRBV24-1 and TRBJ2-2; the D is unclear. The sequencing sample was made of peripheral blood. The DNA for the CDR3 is TGTGCCACCAGTGACCCAAGGAGTCCGAACACCGGGGAGCTGTTTTTT. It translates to CATSDPRSPNTGELFF.